Sequencing of this T cell receptor (beta chain) was carried out in a study of CD8 T cells in ankylosing spondylitis. Overall study findings and caveats: Some motif variants were previously reported in reactive arthritis synovial fluid and blood. Seemingly distinctive of ankylosing spondylitis blood was a TCR beta motif formed by eight highly homologous variants. Clones linked to the disease showed a CD8+ phenotype. They occurred at relatively low frequencies in peripheral blood.

Points on this clonotype: No antigen is known for it.

Germline V gives CDR1 ENHRY, CDR2 SYGVKD. V shed 2 bases and J 5 bases; nucleotides not matched to a gene: 3. CDR3 length: 13 residues. Construction of TCR beta libraries was performed using quantitative 5'-RACE with molecular barcodes. Via MiXCR, TCRdb re-called the 5' RACE reads, giving one row per CDR3 protein. Of 350,000 to 450,000 distinct CDR3 sequences listed, about 20% were seen once; the top ten hold under 15%. Sequenced sample: blood, either unsorted or a sorted T cell fraction (not recorded which). The clonotype originates from a male donor with ankylosing spondylitis or in good health (not recorded which). This chain links TRBV10-3 with TRBJ2-7; 7 nucleotides match TRBD1. The CDR3 loop is CAISETGVDEQYF. The CDR3 DNA sequence: TGTGCCATCAGTGAGACAGGGGTGGACGAGCAGTACTTC.